Listed below are T cell receptor beta chains from one sample, sequenced in a study of CDR3 diversity in severe acne. One entry per CDR3 protein, called by TCRdb with MiXCR from the PCR reads. The sample holds around 91,000 distinct CDR3 sequences, 45% to 65% seen once. Sequenced sample: blood. The source is a male donor in good health, without acne. Each CDR3 is given with its conserved first and last residue. A D gene is named only where the DNA matches it firmly. Rows may omit the clone size; those that give it use once, few, many or a size class.

length	D	size	V	J	DNA	CDR3
13	-	few	TRBV10-3	TRBJ1-5	TGTGCCATCAGGGGGCAGAGCAATCAGCCCCAGCATTTT	CAIRGQSNQPQHF
16	-	-	TRBV5-1	TRBJ2-3	TGCGCCAGCAGGAGCCAGTGGGGGCGATGCACAGATACGCAGTATTTT	CASRSQWGRCTDTQYF
14	-	-	TRBV5-6	TRBJ1-5	TGTGCCAGCAGCTTGGTGGGGTCCTATCAGCCCCAGCATTTT	CASSLVGSYQPQHF
13	TRBD2	medium-sized	TRBV20-1	TRBJ2-7	TGCAGTGCTCGACTAGCGGGAGAGTACGAGCAGTACTTC	CSARLAGEYEQYF
15	TRBD1	once	TRBV24-1	TRBJ1-4	TGTGCCACCAGTGATTCGACAGGGACGGGTGAAAAACTGTTTTTT	CATSDSTGTGEKLFF
15	TRBD2	-	TRBV20-1	TRBJ2-7	TGCAGTGCTAGGTCCCCCAGCGGGAGACCCTACGAGCAGTACTTC	CSARSPSGRPYEQYF
13	TRBD1	many	TRBV6-1	TRBJ1-5	TGTGCCAGCAGTAACAGGGGGGAGCAGCCCCAGCATTTT	CASSNRGEQPQHF
15	TRBD1	-	TRBV5-1	TRBJ2-7	TGCGCCAGCAGCTTGTGGGGGACAGGGGTGCGCGAGCAGTACTTC	CASSLWGTGVREQYF
15	TRBD1	-	TRBV2	TRBJ1-5	TGTGCCAGCAGTGTACAGGGGGCGGGCAATCAGCCCCAGCATTTT	CASSVQGAGNQPQHF
17	-	-	TRBV6-5	TRBJ2-5	TGTGCCAGCAGTCCCGCCTACGACAGGTGGGGAGGAGAGACCCAGTACTTC	CASSPAYDRWGGETQYF
16	TRBD1	once	TRBV5-1	TRBJ2-7	TGCGCCAGCAGCGCTCGACGGGGACAGGGTCTATACGAGCAGTACTTC	CASSARRGQGLYEQYF